The next 31 T cell receptor beta chains were all read from a single sample in a study of response to subunit inactivated influenza vaccine. Each CDR3 protein gets one entry after TCRdb re-called the RT-PCR reads with MiXCR. In the table there are 200,000 to 300,000 distinct CDR3 sequences, over 9% of which are singletons. This specimen consisted of non-naive T cells sorted from PBMCs, obtained roughly 15 days before vaccination. These receptors were collected from a man in his fifties who received an inactivated influenza vaccine.

This clonotype has just a few counts. The chain carries TRBV20-1 and TRBJ2-3, with TRBD2 matching over 7 bases. J gave up 6 bases and V 7 bases, and 13 bases lay outside the gene matches. This CDR3 region has 14 residues. CDR1 and CDR2 (germline): DFQATT, SNEGSKA (reference sequence). CDR3 bases: TGCAGTGTTCAGCGGCGGGAGCACCCCGATACGCAGTATTTT. It is translated as CSVQRREHPDTQYF.

To note about this clonotype: A much larger clone differs from this one at a single base, so this may be a read error. This chain joins TRBV14 and TRBJ2-1; D gene unclear. The germline V gene encodes CDR1 SGHDN and CDR2 FVKESK. The CDR3 covers 16 residues. This CDR3 is CASSQDLLSSDNEQFF. In DNA, the CDR3 is TGTGCCAGCAGCCAAGATTTATTGAGCTCCGACAATGAGCAGTTCTTC.

The V gene is TRBV13, the J gene TRBJ2-3; possibly TRBD1 for D (5 bases). Germline loops: CDR1 PRHDT, CDR2 FYEKMQ (reference sequence). CDR3 length: 14 amino acids. V lost 0 bases to trimming and J lost 2 bases, with 6 bases between them. The CDR3 sequence: CASSLGRATDTQYF. Written as DNA, the CDR3 is TGTGCCAGCAGCTTAGGCAGGGCCACAGATACGCAGTATTTT.

The V and J genes are TRBV2 and TRBJ2-1, with D possibly matching TRBD1 (6 bases). The CDR3 covers 14 residues. CDR1 and CDR2 (germline): SNHLY, FYNNEI. V gave up 6 bases and J gave up 7 bases, with 16 bases separating them. The CDR3 loop reads CASSRGRGRNEQFF. In DNA, the CDR3 is TGTGCCAGCAGCAGGGGTCGGGGACGGAATGAGCAGTTCTTC. Combining the CDR3 with reference TRBV2 and TRBJ2-1 gives the whole variable domain EPEVTQTPSHQVTQMGQEVILRCVPISNHLYFYWYRQILGQKVEFLVSFYNNEISEKSEIFDDQFSVERPDGSNFTLKIRSTKLEDSAMYFCASSRGRGRNEQFFGPGTRLTVL.

This clonotype was detected many times. This chain links TRBV20-1 with TRBJ2-2; D perhaps matches TRBD2 (6 bases). Trimming left V 3 bases short and J 7 bases short, with 12 bases between. The CDR3 consists of 13 residues. Germline V gives CDR1 DFQATT, CDR2 SNEGSKA (reference sequence). The CDR3 nucleotides are TGCAGTGCTAGTGTTTCCGGGGGCGGGGAGCTGTTTTTT. The encoded protein is CSASVSGGGELFF.

DNA of the CDR3: TGCAGTGCTCCCCGTGGTAGCGGCTACAATGAGCAGTTCTTC. Translating it yields CSAPRGSGYNEQFF. This chain connects TRBV20-1 to TRBJ2-1; D might be TRBD2 (6 bases). CDR3 length: 14 residues. Germline CDR1 is DFQATT and CDR2 is SNEGSKA (reference sequence). With 5 bases removed from V and 3 bases from J, the gap between germline ends came to 14 bases.

This chain joins TRBV20-1 and TRBJ2-3; D is possibly TRBD1 (5 bases). CDR1 and CDR2 (germline): DFQATT, SNEGSKA (reference sequence). V dropped 6 bases and J dropped 6 bases, with 16 bases sitting between them. The CDR3 is 13 amino acids. The DNA of the CDR3 is TGCAGTGCCAGCAGTACTAACAGGGATACGCAGTATTTT. This gives the protein CSASSTNRDTQYF.

This clonotype was detected only a few times. V is TRBV28 and J is TRBJ1-5; D remains ambiguous. Germline V lookup: CDR1 MDHEN, CDR2 SYDVKM. The length of the CDR3 is 15 residues. With 3 bases removed from V and 0 bases from J, the gap between germline ends came to 9 bases. The CDR3 reads CASSLVPNSNQPQHF. Here the CDR3 DNA reads TGTGCCAGCAGTTTGGTCCCCAATAGCAATCAGCCCCAGCATTTT.

This clonotype was recorded many times. The chain is built from TRBV7-6 and TRBJ2-1; D call uncertain. Germline lookup yields CDR1 SGHVS and CDR2 FNYEAQ. With 5 bases removed from V and 2 bases from J, the gap between germline ends came to 7 bases. CDR3 size: 13 residues. CDR3 DNA sequence: TGTGCCAGCAGCCGGAGAGCCTACAATGAGCAGTTCTTC. Protein: CASSRRAYNEQFF.

This clonotype was seen repeatedly, ten times or more. This CDR3 reads CASSLMFQGRNEQFF. The CDR3 DNA sequence: TGTGCCAGCAGCTTGATGTTCCAGGGAAGGAATGAGCAGTTCTTC. The gene calls are TRBV5-6 and TRBJ2-1; D might be TRBD1 (5 bases). Germline V gene sequence: CDR1 SGHDT, CDR2 YYEEEE. The CDR3 contains 15 residues. Trimming left V 1 base short and J 7 bases short, with 15 bases between.

This clonotype was observed at least ten times. The V and J genes are TRBV7-3 and TRBJ2-2; 11 nucleotides align to TRBD2. The CDR3 extends over 15 amino acids. V lost 2 bases, J lost 10 bases, and 6 bases stayed unmatched. Germline V gene sequence: CDR1 SGHTA, CDR2 FQGTGA. CDR3 amino acids: CASSLGGTSGQELFF. The CDR3 DNA is TGTGCCAGCAGCTTAGGGGGGACTAGCGGCCAGGAGCTGTTTTTT.

This clonotype was recorded a few times. The J gene is TRBJ1-1, the V gene TRBV28; D is unresolved. Looked up from germline, CDR1 is MDHEN and CDR2 is SYDVKM. V gave up 6 bases and J gave up 10 bases, with 18 bases separating them. This CDR3 is 13 amino acids long. CDR3 region: CASRYSDRLGAFF. CDR3 sequence (DNA): TGTGCCAGCAGATATTCGGACCGCCTTGGAGCTTTCTTT.

The gene calls are TRBV11-1 and TRBJ1-1; D gene uncertain. CDR3 length: 15 residues. Germline V CDR1 and CDR2: SGHAT, FQDESV (reference sequence). V lost 1 base and J lost 6, with 15 bases in between. CDR3 nucleotide sequence: TGTGCCAGCAGCTTAGACAGCGGCATATATGCTGAAGCTTTCTTT. Translation gives CASSLDSGIYAEAFF.

This clonotype was found many times. The gene calls are TRBV20-1 and TRBJ2-2; tentatively, D is TRBD2 (5 bases). Germline V gives CDR1 DFQATT, CDR2 SNEGSKA (reference sequence). The CDR3 sequence is 15 residues long. V lost 5 bases and J 0 bases, leaving 13 bases between the germline ends. The CDR3 DNA is TGCAGTGCTCGCCCACGGGAAACGAACACCGGGGAGCTGTTTTTT. This codes for CSARPRETNTGELFF.

This clonotype was seen many times. V and J are TRBV20-1 and TRBJ2-1; D may be TRBD1 (6 bases). V lost 4 bases and J 4 bases, leaving 17 bases between the germline ends. CDR1 DFQATT and CDR2 SNEGSKA come from the germline V gene (reference sequence). The CDR3 sequence is 15 residues long. CDR3 sequence: CSATLGGDFYNEQFF. The CDR3 DNA is TGCAGTGCTACGTTAGGGGGAGATTTTTACAATGAGCAGTTCTTC.

This rearrangement joins TRBV2 to TRBJ1-5; D is unresolved. Germline-derived CDR1 and CDR2 are SNHLY and FYNNEI. The V and J ends lost 1 base and 3 bases respectively, with 13 bases between them. The CDR3 sequence is 16 residues long. CDR3 region: CASSEDSPSLNQPQHF. The DNA of the CDR3 is TGTGCCAGCAGTGAAGACTCCCCATCCCTCAATCAGCCCCAGCATTTT.

The V and J genes are TRBV5-6 and TRBJ2-3; D not certain. This CDR3 comprises 16 residues. Per germline, CDR1 SGHDT and CDR2 YYEEEE. Trimming removed 0 bases from V and 2 bases from J, with 13 bases in between. The CDR3 DNA follows: TGTGCCAGCAGCTTGGGTCGCCTCCCAATCACAGATACGCAGTATTTT. Its protein is CASSLGRLPITDTQYF.

The chain uses TRBV18 and TRBJ1-2; no firm D call. This CDR3 is built from 14 residues. V lost 3 bases to trimming and J lost 4 bases, with 12 bases between them. Per germline, CDR1 KGHSH and CDR2 LQKENI. Here the CDR3 DNA reads TGTGCCAGCTCACCGACCCAGGACCCCTATGGCTACACCTTC. Amino acids: CASSPTQDPYGYTF.

This clonotype was seen repeatedly, ten times or more. The J gene is TRBJ2-1, the V gene TRBV29-1, with TRBD2 identical over 7 bases. The CDR3 is 13 amino acids. J was trimmed by 7 bases and V by 6 bases; bases with no gene match: 9. Looked up from germline, CDR1 is SQVTM and CDR2 is ANQGSEA. This CDR3 is CSVDAGEGNEQFF. CDR3 in DNA: TGCAGCGTCGATGCGGGGGAGGGAAATGAGCAGTTCTTC.

This clonotype was counted many times. V is TRBV3-1 and J is TRBJ1-1, with unresolved D. V lost 1 base to trimming and J lost 8 bases, with 8 bases between them. Germline CDR1 is LGHDT and CDR2 is YNNKEL (reference sequence). The length of the CDR3 is 12 residues. This chain's CDR3 is CASSQARAEAFF. The DNA for the CDR3 is TGTGCCAGCAGCCAAGCGAGGGCCGAAGCTTTCTTT. The variable domain in full, completed from reference TRBV3-1 and TRBJ1-1, reads DTAVSQTPKYLVTQMGNDKSIKCEQNLGHDTMYWYKQDSKKFLKIMFSYNNKELIINETVPNRFSPKSPDKAHLNLHINSLELGDSAVYFCASSQARAEAFFGQGTRLTVV.

The V gene is TRBV5-4, the J gene TRBJ2-1; 10 nucleotides agree with TRBD2. CDR3 length: 16 amino acids. The V gene end was trimmed by 2 bases and the J gene end by 0 bases; junction bases not matched to a gene: 2. CDR1 SGHNT and CDR2 YYREEE come from the germline V gene (reference sequence). The CDR3 here is CASSFSGGSSYNEQFF. The DNA of the CDR3 is TGTGCCAGCAGCTTTAGCGGGGGGAGCTCCTACAATGAGCAGTTCTTC.

The J gene is TRBJ2-1, the V gene TRBV6-5, with TRBD1 matching over 9 bases. V was pared by 1 base and J by 4 bases, with 5 bases of the junction left unmatched. Germline V gene sequence: CDR1 MNHEY, CDR2 SVGAGI. The CDR3 is made up of 16 amino acids. As DNA, the CDR3 is TGTGCCAGCAGTTACTTGGGACAGGGAGTTTACAATGAGCAGTTCTTC. Translated, it gives CASSYLGQGVYNEQFF.

This rearrangement joins TRBV7-2 to TRBJ2-1; TRBD2 agrees at 8 bases. CDR3 size: 13 residues. Germline V gene data show CDR1 as SGHTA and CDR2 as FQGNSA. With 5 bases clipped from V and 10 bases from J, the junction kept 7 bases outside the gene matches. The CDR3 here is CASSRRGGPEQFF. The CDR3, as DNA: TGTGCCAGCAGCCGCCGGGGGGGCCCGGAGCAGTTCTTC.

There are a few counts of this clonotype. The genes are TRBV7-3 and TRBJ2-5; D gene uncertain. Per the germline V gene, CDR1 is SGHTA and CDR2 is FQGTGA. This CDR3 spans 13 amino acids. V lost 4 bases and J lost 0, with 6 bases in between. The CDR3: CASSSPNQETQYF. As DNA, the CDR3 is TGTGCCAGCAGCTCCCCCAACCAAGAGACCCAGTACTTC.

This clonotype was observed a handful of times. V gene TRBV20-1 combines with J gene TRBJ1-5; the D gene is possibly TRBD1 (5 bases). Germline loops: CDR1 DFQATT, CDR2 SNEGSKA (reference sequence). This CDR3 has 14 amino acids. Between the trimmed V and J ends, which lost 0 bases and 11 bases, there was a span of 17 bases. CDR3 nucleotide sequence: TGCAGTGCTAGAGAAAGGACAAATCATATCTCCCAGCATTTT. This translates into CSARERTNHISQHF.

This clonotype occurred a few times. The rearrangement joins TRBV2 to TRBJ2-5; tentatively, D is TRBD1 or TRBD2 (5 bases each). This CDR3 is built from 15 residues. V dropped 3 bases and J dropped 5 bases, with 16 bases sitting between them. CDR1 is SNHLY and CDR2 is FYNNEI in the germline V gene. The chain's CDR3 is CASSEGTNRGETQYF. Here the CDR3 DNA reads TGTGCCAGCAGTGAGGGGACCAATCGCGGGGAGACCCAGTACTTC.

This clonotype has only a few counts. The chain is built from TRBV20-1 and TRBJ2-7, with D maybe TRBD2 (5 bases). This CDR3 is built from 14 residues. The germline gives CDR1 DFQATT, CDR2 SNEGSKA (reference sequence). Trimming shortened V by 6 bases and J by 1 base, and 16 bases separated the two germline ends. CDR3 DNA: TGCAGTGCGACCACGGACTTATTTTCCTACGAGCAGTACTTC. It translates to CSATTDLFSYEQYF.

The chain combines TRBV5-1 with TRBJ2-7; 10 bases align to TRBD2. CDR3 length: 14 amino acids. V dropped 3 bases and J dropped 4; count of bases not matched to a gene: 4. The germline V gene encodes CDR1 SGHRS and CDR2 YFSETQ. CDR3 protein: CASSSGTSEYEQYF. CDR3 nucleotides: TGCGCCAGCAGCTCCGGGACTAGCGAGTACGAGCAGTACTTC.

The chain combines TRBV25-1 with TRBJ2-5; possibly TRBD2 for D (7 bases). The V end was cut by 7 bases, the J end by 3 bases, with 24 bases between. This CDR3 has 17 amino acids. Germline values: CDR1 MGHDK, CDR2 SYGVNS. CDR3 coding DNA: TGTGCCAGCACTCCCCCCGGGGGGCCGCGGCAGGAAGAGACCCAGTACTTC. Protein product: CASTPPGGPRQEETQYF.

This CDR3 reads CASSQEGGTGETQYF. The CDR3 DNA is TGTGCCAGCAGCCAAGAGGGGGGGACGGGAGAGACCCAGTACTTC. The J gene is TRBJ2-5, the V gene TRBV3-1; 7 bases are shared with TRBD2. Germline CDR1 LGHDT, CDR2 YNNKEL (reference sequence). V lost 0 bases, J lost 4 bases, and 5 bases stayed unmatched. This CDR3 region has 15 residues.

This clonotype was detected a few times. The chain couples TRBV15 to TRBJ2-3; 9 nucleotides match TRBD1. The CDR3 covers 18 residues. V was clipped by 3 bases and J by 4 bases; unmatched bases: 14. The germline V gene has CDR1 LNHNV and CDR2 YYDKDF (reference sequence). The CDR3 nucleotides read TGTGCCACCAGCAGGGGCCGGGACAGGGTTACTCTCCCAGATACGCAGTATTTT. Translated, it gives CATSRGRDRVTLPDTQYF.